One and the same sample provided the 13 T cell receptor beta chains below, sequenced in a study of blood T cell repertoires in COVID-19. The protocol was immunoSEQ multiplex PCR, while the TCRdb copy is restricted to in-frame clones and leaves out a portion. The sample carries about 89,000 clones, around 93% recorded once. Sequenced input: peripheral blood. The receptors here all came from a human donor with active COVID-19. The donor label of this sample is uncertain.

The V call is TRBV19, the J call TRBJ2-5; weak D call: TRBD2 (7 bases). CDR3 size: 15 residues. Germline V gene data show CDR1 as LNHDA and CDR2 as SQIVND (reference sequence). Trimming removed 2 bases at V and 4 bases at J, with 14 bases between. CDR3 coding DNA: TGTGCCAGTAGTATACAAGGGGGGGCCAGAGAGACCCAGTACTTC. This encodes CASSIQGGARETQYF.

CDR3 amino acids: CATSDLRCLVSAGGMNTEAFF. The CDR3 DNA sequence: TGTGCCACCAGTGATTTGCGGTGTTTGGTCTCGGCAGGGGGTATGAACACTGAAGCTTTCTTT. The chain recombines TRBV24-1 with TRBJ1-1, with 7 bases lining up with TRBD1. V dropped 0 bases and J dropped 0; count of bases not matched to a gene: 18. Germline CDR1 and CDR2: KGHDR and SFDVKD. This CDR3 is 21 amino acids long.

The chain uses TRBV7-6 and TRBJ1-1; TRBD1 might be the D (6 bases). Trimming took off 4 bases at V and 1 base at J, with 10 bases between the two ends. Germline V gene data show CDR1 as SGHVS and CDR2 as FNYEAQ. CDR3 length: 14 amino acids. This CDR3 reads CASSSRQANTEAFF. CDR3 bases: TGTGCCAGCAGCTCTAGACAGGCGAACACTGAAGCTTTCTTT.

J is TRBJ2-1 and V is TRBV19; tentatively, D is TRBD1 (6 bases). Trimming took off 2 bases at V and 2 bases at J, with 13 bases between the two ends. The CDR3 covers 16 residues. Germline V gene data show CDR1 as LNHDA and CDR2 as SQIVND (reference sequence). In DNA, the CDR3 is TGTGCCAGTAGTATACTAGGGGGTGCAACCTACAATGAGCAGTTCTTC. Protein sequence: CASSILGGATYNEQFF.

The V gene is TRBV12-5, the J gene TRBJ2-1, with D possibly TRBD2 on 6 matching bases. There are 15 residues in the CDR3. From germline, CDR1 is LGHNT and CDR2 FRNRAP. V was clipped by 0 bases and J by 8 bases, with 14 bases between them. The CDR3 spells CASGLVVASGDEQFF. The CDR3 bases are TGTGCTAGTGGTTTGGTGGTCGCCTCGGGAGATGAGCAGTTCTTC.

The J gene is TRBJ2-4, the V gene TRBV5-1; TRBD1 matches at 8 bases. Germline CDR1 SGHRS, CDR2 YFSETQ. Germline trimming cut 4 bases from V and 9 bases from J; bases unmatched to any gene: 12. The CDR3 covers 15 residues. The CDR3, as DNA: TGCGCCAGCAGCGCGGACAGGGCCCCTAATATCATTCAGTACTTC. Amino acids: CASSADRAPNIIQYF.

The chain carries TRBV3-1 (or the pseudogene TRBV3-2) and TRBJ2-5; D might be TRBD2 (7 bases). Trimming took off 4 bases at V and 4 bases at J, with 16 bases between the two ends. Germline V CDR1 and CDR2: LGHDT, YNNKEL (reference sequence). The CDR3 is 15 amino acids. In DNA, the CDR3 is TGTGCCAGCAGCCTAAATCGGGGGGCGGCAGAGACCCAGTACTTC. Amino acids: CASSLNRGAAETQYF.

This chain links TRBV9 with TRBJ1-6; D is perhaps TRBD1 (5 bases). The CDR3 contains 14 residues. V was clipped by 7 bases and J by 5 bases, with 13 bases between them. Germline CDR1 SGDLS, CDR2 YYNGEE. As DNA, the CDR3 is TGTGCCAGCGGGGGGGGTCCTAATAATTCACCCCTCCACTTT. This translates into CASGGGPNNSPLHF.

The chain employs TRBV7-3 and TRBJ1-1; D is uncertain. V was cut by 2 bases and J by 5 bases, with 12 bases left in between. This CDR3 region has 14 residues. In germline, CDR1 is SGHTA, CDR2 FQGTGA. For the CDR3, the DNA is TGTGCCAGCAGCTTACGCCGGGTCCGAACTGAAGCTTTCTTT. Encoded protein: CASSLRRVRTEAFF. Filled out from reference TRBV7-3 and TRBJ1-1, the complete variable domain reads GAGVSQTPSNKVTEKGKYVELRCDPISGHTALYWYRQSLGQGPEFLIYFQGTGAADDSGLPNDRFFAVRPEGSVSTLKIQRTERGDSAVYLCASSLRRVRTEAFFGQGTRLTVV.

Only one count was recorded for this clone. This chain connects TRBV5-1 to TRBJ1-6, with D perhaps matching TRBD1 (5 bases). The CDR3 is 14 residues long. Germline V gene lookup returns CDR1 SGHRS and CDR2 YFSETQ. V was shortened by 6 bases and J by 7 bases, with 14 bases between the two germline ends. The CDR3: CASKETDLNSPLHF. CDR3 DNA sequence: TGCGCCAGCAAAGAGACAGATTTAAATTCACCCCTCCACTTT.

As to this clone: A read error may account for a junction end that differs from germline. This sequence joins TRBV7-7 and TRBJ2-1, with D perhaps TRBD1 (5 bases). Germline V lookup: CDR1 SSHAT, CDR2 FNYEAQ (reference sequence). The CDR3 has 15 residues. This CDR3 reads CASSLVVQGHNEQFF. The DNA of the CDR3 is TGTGCTAGCAGCTTAGTAGTGCAGGGTCACAATGAGCAGTTCTTC.

V gene TRBV2 combines with J gene TRBJ2-3; the match to TRBD2 covers 7 bases. Looked up from germline, CDR1 is SNHLY and CDR2 is FYNNEI. The CDR3 has 15 residues. The trim removed 6 bases at V and 0 bases at J, leaving 6 bases unmatched. The CDR3 here is CASRGTIKSTDTQYF. The DNA of the CDR3 is TGTGCCAGCAGGGGGACTATAAAAAGCACAGATACGCAGTATTTT. Together with reference TRBV2 and TRBJ2-3, the CDR3 gives the full variable domain: EPEVTQTPSHQVTQMGQEVILRCVPISNHLYFYWYRQILGQKVEFLVSFYNNEISEKSEIFDDQFSVERPDGSNFTLKIRSTKLEDSAMYFCASRGTIKSTDTQYFGPGTRLTVL.

The J gene is TRBJ1-6, the V gene TRBV7-3; weak D call: TRBD1 (6 bases). The CDR3 totals 15 residues. V lost 5 bases, J lost 5 bases, and 13 bases lay in between. CDR1 is SGHTA, CDR2 FQGTGA, per germline. The CDR3: CASSLYRANNSPLHF. DNA of the CDR3: TGTGCCAGCAGCCTCTACAGGGCTAATAATTCACCCCTCCACTTT.